Presented here are 9 T cell receptor beta chains from one specimen sequenced in a study of blood T cells in healthy people across ages. The use of a sample-barcoded 5' primer and a J-beta primer mix characterized a second PCR of roughly 6 to 11 cycles. One entry per CDR3 protein, called by TCRdb with MiXCR from the 5' RACE reads. The repertoire has about 780,000 distinct CDR3 sequences, around half of them found once; the top ten carry around 18%. The sample was blood. These receptor sequences come from a man aged 80 or over in good health.

The chain is built from TRBV10-3 and TRBJ2-1; no clear D. This CDR3 spans 13 amino acids. Germline lookup yields CDR1 ENHRY and CDR2 SYGVKD. V lost 0 bases, J lost 5 bases, and 5 bases lay in between. The CDR3 loop is CAISESRNNEQFF. The CDR3 bases are TGTGCCATCAGTGAGTCAAGAAACAATGAGCAGTTCTTC.

This clonotype was found once. The gene calls are TRBV5-4 and TRBJ2-3; the match to TRBD1 covers 7 bases. CDR1 and CDR2 from the germline V gene are SGHNT and YYREEE (reference sequence). The CDR3 length is 13 residues. Germline trimming cut 4 bases from V and 4 bases from J; bases unmatched to any gene: 3. In DNA form, the CDR3 reads TGTGCCAGCAGCGCCCAGGGGGCAGATACGCAGTATTTT. Amino acid sequence: CASSAQGADTQYF.

V gene TRBV28 combines with J gene TRBJ2-1; 8 nucleotides align to TRBD1. J lost 5 bases, V lost 5 bases, and 8 bases had no gene match. This CDR3 is 15 amino acids long. Germline-derived CDR1 and CDR2 are MDHEN and SYDVKM. The CDR3 protein is CASSPWDRQNNEQFF. The CDR3 DNA is TGTGCCAGCAGTCCCTGGGACAGGCAGAACAATGAGCAGTTCTTC. Looking up the rest from reference TRBV28 and TRBJ2-1 gives the full variable domain: DVKVTQSSRYLVKRTGEKVFLECVQDMDHENMFWYRQDPGLGLRLIYFSYDVKMKEKGDIPEGYSVSREKKERFSLILESASTNQTSMYLCASSPWDRQNNEQFFGPGTRLTVL.

V is TRBV2 and J is TRBJ1-1; perhaps TRBD1 as D (6 bases). Per germline, CDR1 SNHLY and CDR2 FYNNEI. Trimming removed 0 bases at V and 2 bases at J, with 16 bases between. The CDR3 length is 17 residues. This CDR3 reads CASSEATGNAGNTEAFF. Written as DNA, the CDR3 is TGTGCCAGCAGTGAAGCAACAGGGAATGCAGGAAACACTGAAGCTTTCTTT.

This clonotype was observed at least ten times. The chain carries TRBV27 and TRBJ2-6; 8 bases are a match to TRBD2. Germline V CDR1 and CDR2: MNHEY, SMNVEV (reference sequence). J was trimmed by 4 bases and V by 7 bases; bases with no gene match: 15. This CDR3 has 18 residues. In DNA form, the CDR3 reads TGTGCCAGCAAAAGGGGTGCCGGGAGGGCCACAGGGGCCAACGTCCTGACTTTC. It encodes CASKRGAGRATGANVLTF.

The CDR3 protein is CASSRPLSNSPLHF. CDR3 sequence (DNA): TGTGCCAGCAGTCGCCCGCTATCTAATTCACCCCTCCACTTT. The V call is TRBV14, the J call TRBJ1-6; no clear D. The CDR3 contains 14 residues. Trimming removed 6 bases at V and 6 bases at J, with 12 bases between. CDR1 is SGHDN, CDR2 FVKESK, per germline.

The chain carries TRBV28 and TRBJ2-6, with D unclear. Trimming pared 2 bases from V and 0 bases from J, leaving 11 bases between. From germline, CDR1 is MDHEN and CDR2 SYDVKM. CDR3 length equals 17 residues. CDR3 in DNA: TGTGCCAGCAGTTTAAGCAACGGCCACTCTGGGGCCAACGTCCTGACTTTC. Its protein is CASSLSNGHSGANVLTF. The full variable domain, its missing parts supplied by reference TRBV28 and TRBJ2-6, is DVKVTQSSRYLVKRTGEKVFLECVQDMDHENMFWYRQDPGLGLRLIYFSYDVKMKEKGDIPEGYSVSREKKERFSLILESASTNQTSMYLCASSLSNGHSGANVLTFGAGSRLTVL.

Concerning this clonotype: Sequence at one end of the junction differs from germline and may be a read error. This rearrangement joins TRBV5-1 to TRBJ2-5; 12 bases agree with TRBD2. The germline V gene encodes CDR1 SGHRS and CDR2 YFSETQ. This CDR3 is 16 amino acids long. In DNA, the CDR3 is TGCGCCAGCAGCTTGAGACTAGCGGGAGTCGCAGAGACCCTGTACTTC. It translates to CASSLRLAGVAETLYF.

The CDR3, as DNA: TGCGCCAGCAGCCCTGGGATGGGGAAAAACATTCAGTACTTC. Amino acids: CASSPGMGKNIQYF. The chain recombines TRBV5-1 with TRBJ2-4; no clear D. CDR1 is SGHRS and CDR2 is YFSETQ in the germline V gene. Trimming stripped 4 bases from V and 4 bases from J, with 12 bases between. The CDR3 loop spans 14 amino acids.